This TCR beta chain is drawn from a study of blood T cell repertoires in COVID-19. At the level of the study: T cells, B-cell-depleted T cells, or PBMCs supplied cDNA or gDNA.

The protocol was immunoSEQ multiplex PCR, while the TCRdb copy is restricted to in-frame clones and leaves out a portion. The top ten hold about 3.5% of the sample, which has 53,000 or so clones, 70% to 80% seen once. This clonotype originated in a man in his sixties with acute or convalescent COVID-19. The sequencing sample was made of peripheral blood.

CDR3 in amino acids: CASSHRRGNSNQPQHF. CDR3 in DNA: TGTGCCAGCAGCCACCGTCGGGGGAATAGCAATCAGCCCCAGCATTTT. The chain is built from TRBV7-4 and TRBJ1-5; a weak D match, TRBD1 (5 bases). Germline V gene lookup returns CDR1 SGHVT and CDR2 SQSDAQ. Trimming stripped 5 bases from V and 0 bases from J, with 14 bases between. There are 16 residues in the CDR3.